Below are 2 T cell receptor beta chains sequenced from a single sample in a study of blood T cell repertoires in COVID-19. Assay: immunoSEQ multiplex PCR; the TCRdb copy retains only in-frame clones and omits some. The sample has about 130,000 clones; almost 85% are singletons. The sample comprised peripheral blood. These receptors all come from a man aged 55 to 69 with acute or convalescent COVID-19.

This chain joins TRBV2 and TRBJ1-1, with 7 bases identical to TRBD1. Germline V gives CDR1 SNHLY, CDR2 FYNNEI. The CDR3 loop spans 15 amino acids. V dropped 5 bases and J dropped 4; count of bases not matched to a gene: 10. CDR3 nucleotides: TGTGCCAGCAGTCGAAGGGACAGAGGTCGCACTGAAGCTTTCTTT. The encoded protein is CASSRRDRGRTEAFF.

The chain recombines TRBV5-4 with TRBJ2-7; 11 bases agree with TRBD2. The CDR3 consists of 16 residues. With V trimmed by 0 bases and J by 2 bases, 4 bases remained unmatched. Per germline, CDR1 SGHNT and CDR2 YYREEE (reference sequence). The CDR3 DNA reads as TGTGCCAGCAGCTTGGCCGGGACTAGCGGAACCTACGAGCAGTACTTC. It translates to CASSLAGTSGTYEQYF. The full variable domain, in which reference TRBV5-4 and TRBJ2-7 provide the parts outside the CDR3, is ETGVTQSPTHLIKTRGQQVTLRCSSQSGHNTVSWYQQALGQGPQFIFQYYREEENGRGNFPPRFSGLQFPNYSSELNVNALELDDSALYLCASSLAGTSGTYEQYFGPGTRLTVT.